This T cell receptor beta chain stems from a study of T-cell memory formation after mild COVID-19. 5'RACE, which relied on constant-segment primers, yielded TCR alpha and TCR beta cDNA libraries carrying sample barcodes and UMIs. MiXCR, applied by TCRdb to the 5' RACE reads, yields one record per CDR3 protein. The sample lists about 470,000 distinct CDR3 sequences; 20% to 25% were seen once. Notes on the study in general: Day 15 to 85 contractors were CD4/CD8 balanced; later expanders leaned CD4+. The CD4+ clones that contracted clustered mainly within CM and EM, and the CD8+ clones concentrated in EMRA.

CDR1 is SGHTA, CDR2 FQGTGA, per germline. Trimming took 5 bases from V and 4 from J, leaving 22 bases between them. This CDR3 contains 17 residues. Ten or more counts support this clonotype. Its antigen remains unknown. This chain connects TRBV7-3 to TRBJ2-3, with a tentative D call TRBD2 (6 bases). Sequenced input: PBMCs or a T cell subset sorted from them (not recorded which). This clonotype originated in an adult woman who had mild COVID-19 (a few samples of this study predate the infection). Cell type and time point are not known. The CDR3 region is CASSRDNVLREADTQYF. The CDR3 DNA follows: TGTGCCAGCAGCCGTGACAACGTCCTCAGGGAGGCAGATACGCAGTATTTT.